This T cell receptor beta chain derives from a study of blood T cells in healthy people across ages. A second roughly 6 to 11 cycle PCR used barcoded and J-beta primers. A template-switch adaptor that had 12 random nucleotides put a tag on each cDNA molecule. TCRdb recomputed calls from the 5' RACE reads with MiXCR, one row per CDR3 protein. The profile shows approximately 800,000 distinct CDR3 sequences, roughly 50% of them singletons. Only a few counts were recorded for this clonotype. Its antigen is as yet unknown. V lost 10 bases, J lost 3 bases, and 3 bases stayed unmatched. Germline V lookup: CDR1 MRHNA, CDR2 SNTAGT. This CDR3 spans 12 amino acids. Each sample gave at least 6 million isolated PBMCs. Study-wide findings and caveats: Fewer expanded clones and more diversity marked long-lived versus aged donors. Possibly confounding the expanded clonotype changes was the fact that donor CMV status was unknown.

The sample taken for sequencing was blood. The clonotype originates from a man at least 80 years old in good health. The chain joins TRBV6-4 to TRBJ1-2; 9 positions match TRBD1. In nucleotides, the CDR3 is TGTGCCACGCGGACAGGGGACTATGGCTACACCTTC. Translation: CATRTGDYGYTF.